The T cell receptor beta chain described here comes from a study of human T cells and chemical hapten exposure. Attachment of unique molecular identifiers to individual cDNA molecules was performed in the library. Via MiXCR, TCRdb re-called the RACE reads, giving one row per CDR3 protein. The sample contains fewer than 60,000 distinct CDR3 sequences, around 11% of which appear only once. V lost 5 bases and J 1 base, leaving 14 bases between the germline ends. Germline V gives CDR1 SGHTA, CDR2 FQGTGA. The CDR3 has 16 residues. This clonotype was counted many times. Antigen unknown. Study-wide results and caveats: Expanded TCR counts at PT1 were positively correlated with the patch test score. Unchanged with DPC sensitization were TCRs above 1 in 1000 frequency.

Noted time point: pre-sensitization, week 0. Treatment defined: therapeutic diphenylcyclopropenone sensitization with weekly scalp DPC. The chain carries TRBV7-3 and TRBJ2-2; D may be TRBD1 (5 bases). The TCR comes from a woman in her thirties or forties with alopecia areata. Some clones in this sample may be carry-over from other donors' samples. Specimen: whole blood, collected in connection with sensitization to the hapten diphenylcyclopropenone (DPC). The CDR3 spells CASSPPPGMNTGELFF. The CDR3 DNA sequence: TGTGCCAGCAGCCCCCCCCCAGGGATGAACACCGGGGAGCTGTTTTTT. Full variable domain (missing parts from reference TRBV7-3 and TRBJ2-2): GAGVSQTPSNKVTEKGKYVELRCDPISGHTALYWYRQSLGQGPEFLIYFQGTGAADDSGLPNDRFFAVRPEGSVSTLKIQRTERGDSAVYLCASSPPPGMNTGELFFGEGSRLTVL.